This TCR beta chain was sequenced during a study of beta chain features in type 1 diabetes. Study in general: The examined sorted cells totaled 85 million to 120 million across samples.

Blood was drawn once from each donor into heparinised tubes. The draws averaged roughly 120 mL. The whole isolated RNA underwent reverse transcription, so sequencing captured expressed TCRB transcripts. Libraries were prepared by immunoSEQ multiplex PCR; TCRdb keeps only in-frame clonotypes and omits some of them. The data hold around 99,000 clones, with roughly 40% observed a single time. Sequencing input: stem cell memory CD4+ T cells from blood. This receptor was taken from a woman aged 18-35 years in good health.

CDR3 in amino acids: CASKDNKPRFEQYF. CDR3 bases: TGTGCCAGCAAAGACAACAAACCTCGGTTCGAGCAGTACTTC. This sequence joins TRBV28 and TRBJ2-7; D not resolved. The CDR3 is 14 amino acids. V dropped 7 bases and J dropped 6 bases, with 19 bases sitting between them. CDR1 is MDHEN and CDR2 is SYDVKM in the germline V gene. The full variable domain, rest sourced from reference TRBV28 and TRBJ2-7, is DVKVTQSSRYLVKRTGEKVFLECVQDMDHENMFWYRQDPGLGLRLIYFSYDVKMKEKGDIPEGYSVSREKKERFSLILESASTNQTSMYLCASKDNKPRFEQYFGPGTRLTVT.